What follows describes a single T cell receptor beta chain. The antigen remains undetermined. This sample is part of a study of cytomegalovirus exposure and HLA in healthy donors. Background on the study: A preliminary data release comprised about 85 million unique TCRs obtained from HLA-typed donors. Overall study findings and caveats: Generally TCR sequences proved uncommon, though certain public TCRs appeared in numerous donors. The investigators catalogued 150 to 200 TCR beta chains as cytomegalovirus-associated.

Primers for the PCR totalled 60 Vbeta and 13 Jbeta. The method was immunoSEQ multiplex PCR; TCRdb's version includes in-frame clones alone and lacks a portion of them. Among around 230,000 clones listed, approximately 84% were seen once. In nominal health when sampled, donors likely had unrecorded immune exposures nonetheless. The source material was PBMCs. The sequence came from a girl aged 2-15 years in good health and CMV-seronegative.

The CDR3 is CASSQGSGGPRYEQYF. The CDR3 coding sequence is TGCGCCAGCAGCCAAGGGAGTGGCGGGCCCCGCTACGAGCAGTACTTC. The J gene is TRBJ2-7, the V gene TRBV5-1; D is possibly TRBD2 (5 bases). Looked up from germline, CDR1 is SGHRS and CDR2 is YFSETQ. Trimming removed 4 bases from V and 3 bases from J, with 20 bases in between. The CDR3 is 16 residues long.